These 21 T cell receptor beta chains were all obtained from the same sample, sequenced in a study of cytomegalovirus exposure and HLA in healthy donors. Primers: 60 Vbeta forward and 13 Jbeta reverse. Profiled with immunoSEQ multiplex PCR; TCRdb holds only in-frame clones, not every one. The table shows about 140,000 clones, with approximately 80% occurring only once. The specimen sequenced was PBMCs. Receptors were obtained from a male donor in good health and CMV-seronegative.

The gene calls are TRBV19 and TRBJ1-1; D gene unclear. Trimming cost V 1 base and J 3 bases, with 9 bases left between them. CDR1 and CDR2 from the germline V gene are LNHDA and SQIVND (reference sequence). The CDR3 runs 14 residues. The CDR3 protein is CASSIGFGDTEAFF. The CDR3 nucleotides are TGTGCCAGTAGTATAGGGTTCGGGGACACTGAAGCTTTCTTT.

The CDR3 spells CAWGWWARGTDTQYF. In DNA form, the CDR3 reads TGTGCCTGGGGCTGGTGGGCGAGGGGCACAGATACGCAGTATTTT. The chain uses TRBV30 and TRBJ2-3, with D possibly matching TRBD2 (5 bases). The CDR3 sequence is 15 residues long. V lost 5 bases and J lost 1, with 16 bases in between. The germline CDR1 and CDR2 sequences are GTSNPN and SVGIG (reference sequence).

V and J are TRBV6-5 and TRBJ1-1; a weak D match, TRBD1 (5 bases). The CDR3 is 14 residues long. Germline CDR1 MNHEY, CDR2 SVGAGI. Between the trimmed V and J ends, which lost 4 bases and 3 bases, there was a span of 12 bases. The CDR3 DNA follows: TGTGCCAGCAGTTTACAGGAGATAGACACTGAAGCTTTCTTT. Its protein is CASSLQEIDTEAFF.

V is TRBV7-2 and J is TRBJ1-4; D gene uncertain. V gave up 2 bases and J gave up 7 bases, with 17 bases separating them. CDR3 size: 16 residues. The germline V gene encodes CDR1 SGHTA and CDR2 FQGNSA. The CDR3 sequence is CASSLSYAEESEKLFF. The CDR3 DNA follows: TGTGCCAGCAGCTTATCGTACGCCGAGGAGAGTGAAAAACTGTTTTTT.

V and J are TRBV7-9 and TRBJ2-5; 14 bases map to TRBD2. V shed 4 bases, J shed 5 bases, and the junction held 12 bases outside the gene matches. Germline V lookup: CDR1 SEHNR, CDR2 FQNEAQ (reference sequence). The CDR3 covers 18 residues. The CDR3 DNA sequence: TGTGCCAGCAGCTCGGCGACTAGCGGGGGGGCCTTGGACGAGACCCAGTACTTC. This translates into CASSSATSGGALDETQYF. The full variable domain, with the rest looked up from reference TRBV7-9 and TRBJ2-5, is DTGVSQNPRHKITKRGQNVTFRCDPISEHNRLYWYRQTLGQGPEFLTYFQNEAQLEKSRLLSDRFSAERPKGSFSTLEIQRTEQGDSAMYLCASSSATSGGALDETQYFGPGTRLLVL.

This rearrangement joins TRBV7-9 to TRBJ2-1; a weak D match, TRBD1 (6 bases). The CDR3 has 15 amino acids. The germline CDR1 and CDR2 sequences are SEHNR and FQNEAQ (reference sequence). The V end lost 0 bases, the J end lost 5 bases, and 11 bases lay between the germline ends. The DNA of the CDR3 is TGTGCCAGCAGCTTAGCAGGGGGTGAGAACAATGAGCAGTTCTTC. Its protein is CASSLAGGENNEQFF.

The CDR3 nucleotides read TGCGCCAGCAGCCAGGATCGGACAGGCGGGACTGAAGCTTTCTTT. Its translation: CASSQDRTGGTEAFF. This chain uses TRBV4-3 with TRBJ1-1; 7 positions agree with TRBD1. CDR1 and CDR2 (germline): LGHNA, YSLEER. V shed 3 bases, J shed 5 bases, and the junction held 9 bases outside the gene matches. The CDR3 has 15 residues.

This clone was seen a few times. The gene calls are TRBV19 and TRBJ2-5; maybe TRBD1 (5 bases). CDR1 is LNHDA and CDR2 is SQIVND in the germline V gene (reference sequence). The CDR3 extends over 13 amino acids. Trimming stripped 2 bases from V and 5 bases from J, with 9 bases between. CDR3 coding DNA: TGTGCCAGTAGTATAACCAGGGCCGAGACCCAGTACTTC. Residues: CASSITRAETQYF.

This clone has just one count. The CDR3 loop reads CASRNPGQADGYTF. DNA of the CDR3: TGTGCCAGCAGGAATCCGGGACAGGCGGATGGCTACACCTTC. The rearrangement uses TRBV6-6 and TRBJ1-2; 8 nucleotides align to TRBD1. CDR1 is MNHNY and CDR2 is SVGAGI in the germline V gene (reference sequence). This CDR3 comprises 14 residues. V lost 6 bases to trimming and J lost 6 bases; unmatched junction nucleotides: 9.

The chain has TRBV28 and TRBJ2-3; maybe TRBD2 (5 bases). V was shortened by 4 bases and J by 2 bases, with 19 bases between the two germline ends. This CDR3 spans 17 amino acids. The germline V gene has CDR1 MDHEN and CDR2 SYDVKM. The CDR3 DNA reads TGTGCCAGCAGTTCCCTGGCGAGTGAGCGGATCACAGATACGCAGTATTTT. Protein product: CASSSLASERITDTQYF.

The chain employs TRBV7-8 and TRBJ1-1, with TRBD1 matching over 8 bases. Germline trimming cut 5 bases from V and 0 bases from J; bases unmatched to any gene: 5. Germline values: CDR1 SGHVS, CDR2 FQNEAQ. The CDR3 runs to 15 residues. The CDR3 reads CASSPYRGMNTEAFF. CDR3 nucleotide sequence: TGTGCCAGCAGCCCATACAGGGGGATGAACACTGAAGCTTTCTTT.

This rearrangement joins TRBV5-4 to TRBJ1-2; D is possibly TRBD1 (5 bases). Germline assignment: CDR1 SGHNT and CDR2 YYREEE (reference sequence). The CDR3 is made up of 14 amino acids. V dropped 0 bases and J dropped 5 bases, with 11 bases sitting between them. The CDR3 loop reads CASSLVGVLYGYTF. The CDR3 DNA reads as TGTGCCAGCAGCTTGGTAGGGGTGCTTTATGGCTACACCTTC.

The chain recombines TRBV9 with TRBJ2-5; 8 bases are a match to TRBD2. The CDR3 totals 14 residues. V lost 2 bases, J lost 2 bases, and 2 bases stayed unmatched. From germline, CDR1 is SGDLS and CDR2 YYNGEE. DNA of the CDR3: TGTGCCAGCAGCGTTCGGGGGGGTCAAGAGACCCAGTACTTC. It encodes CASSVRGGQETQYF.

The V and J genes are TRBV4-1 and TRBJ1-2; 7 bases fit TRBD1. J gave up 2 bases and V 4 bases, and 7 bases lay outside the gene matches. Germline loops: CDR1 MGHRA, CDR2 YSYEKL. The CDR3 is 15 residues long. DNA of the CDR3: TGCGCCAGCAGCCTTAGGACAGGTGGAAACTATGGCTACACCTTC. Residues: CASSLRTGGNYGYTF.

The CDR3 protein is CASSGTDREYYEQYF. The CDR3 DNA reads as TGTGCCAGCAGCGGAACGGACAGGGAATACTACGAGCAGTACTTC. V is TRBV5-6 and J is TRBJ2-7; 8 positions agree with TRBD1. The CDR3 runs to 15 residues. Germline trimming cut 4 bases from V and 3 bases from J; bases unmatched to any gene: 9. CDR1 is SGHDT, CDR2 YYEEEE, per germline.

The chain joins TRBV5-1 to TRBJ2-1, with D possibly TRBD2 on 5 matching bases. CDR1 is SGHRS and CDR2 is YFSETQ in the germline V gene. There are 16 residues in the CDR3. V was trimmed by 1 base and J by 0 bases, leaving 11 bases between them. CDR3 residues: CASSLNGISSYNEQFF. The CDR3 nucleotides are TGCGCCAGCAGCTTGAACGGGATAAGCTCCTACAATGAGCAGTTCTTC.

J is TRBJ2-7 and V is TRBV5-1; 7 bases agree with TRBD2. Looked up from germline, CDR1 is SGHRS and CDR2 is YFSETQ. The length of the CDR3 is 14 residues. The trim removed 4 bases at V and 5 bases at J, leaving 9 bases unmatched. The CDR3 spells CASSGGETSHEQYF. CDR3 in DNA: TGCGCCAGCAGCGGGGGGGAAACTAGCCACGAGCAGTACTTC.

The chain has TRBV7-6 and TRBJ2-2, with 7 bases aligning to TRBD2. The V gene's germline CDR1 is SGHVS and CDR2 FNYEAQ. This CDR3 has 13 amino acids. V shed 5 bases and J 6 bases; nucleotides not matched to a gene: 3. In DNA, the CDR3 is TGTGCCAGCAGCCGCCGGGGGGCCGGGGAGCTGTTTTTT. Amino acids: CASSRRGAGELFF.

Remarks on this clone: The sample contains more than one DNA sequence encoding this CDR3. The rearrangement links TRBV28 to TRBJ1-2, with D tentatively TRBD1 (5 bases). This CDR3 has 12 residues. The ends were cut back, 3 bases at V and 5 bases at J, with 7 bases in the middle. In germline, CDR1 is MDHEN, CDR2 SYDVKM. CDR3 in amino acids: CASSFRGYGYTF. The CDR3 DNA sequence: TGTGCCAGCAGTTTTCGGGGGTATGGCTACACCTTC.

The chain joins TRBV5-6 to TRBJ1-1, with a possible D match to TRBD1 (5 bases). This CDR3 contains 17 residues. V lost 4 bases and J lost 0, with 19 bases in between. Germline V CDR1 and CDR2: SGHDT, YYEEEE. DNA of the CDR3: TGTGCCAGCAGCCGACGGGGGGAGGCCGTCGTGAACACTGAAGCTTTCTTT. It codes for CASSRRGEAVVNTEAFF.

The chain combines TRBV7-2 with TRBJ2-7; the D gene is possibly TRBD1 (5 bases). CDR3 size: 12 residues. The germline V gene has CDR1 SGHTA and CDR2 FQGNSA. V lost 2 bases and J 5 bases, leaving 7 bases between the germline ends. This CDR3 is CASSLRGHEQYF. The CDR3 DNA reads TGTGCCAGCAGCTTAAGGGGCCACGAGCAGTACTTC.